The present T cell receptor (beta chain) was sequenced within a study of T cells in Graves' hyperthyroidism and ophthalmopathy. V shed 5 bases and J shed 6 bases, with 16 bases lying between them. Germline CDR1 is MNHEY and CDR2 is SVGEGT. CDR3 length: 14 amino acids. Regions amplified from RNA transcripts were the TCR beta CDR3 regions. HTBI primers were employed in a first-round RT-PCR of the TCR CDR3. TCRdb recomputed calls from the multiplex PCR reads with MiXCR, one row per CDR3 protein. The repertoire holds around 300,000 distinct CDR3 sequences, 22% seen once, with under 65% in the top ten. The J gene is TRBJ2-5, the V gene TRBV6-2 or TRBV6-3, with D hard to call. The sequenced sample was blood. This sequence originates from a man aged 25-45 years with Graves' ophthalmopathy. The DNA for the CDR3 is TGTGCCAGCAGTAGGTCGGTTGGGGTGCAGACCCAGTACTTC. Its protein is CASSRSVGVQTQYF.